Presented here are 20 T cell receptor beta chains from one specimen sequenced in a study of a mutant IDH1 vaccine in newly diagnosed glioma. Libraries were prepared by immunoSEQ multiplex PCR; TCRdb keeps only in-frame clonotypes and omits some of them. Of around 41,000 clones in the sample, roughly nine tenths were seen once. Time point noted: week 35, safety follow-up. Topical imiquimod was applied with each vaccine dose, which held 300 ug of mutant IDH1 20-mer peptide. What these receptors recognize is not known. Source: PBMCs, taken from a glioma patient whose treatment included an IDH1 peptide vaccine. All receptors come from a man aged 40-50 years with glioma.

The chain uses TRBV18 and TRBJ1-2, with no clear D. V lost 9 bases and J lost 2, with 13 bases in between. The germline V gene has CDR1 KGHSH and CDR2 LQKENI. The CDR3 has 13 residues. The CDR3 reads CASSVDGNYGYTF. CDR3 DNA sequence: TGTGCCAGTTCCGTGGACGGAAACTATGGCTACACCTTC.

This clone was seen only once. The J gene is TRBJ2-1, the V gene TRBV7-9; either TRBD1 or TRBD2 may fit D (5 bases each). Germline-derived CDR1 and CDR2 are SEHNR and FQNEAQ (reference sequence). Trimming stripped 5 bases from V and 4 bases from J, with 12 bases between. CDR3 length: 14 residues. CDR3 sequence reads: CASSEGSKYNEQFF. In nucleotides, the CDR3 is TGTGCCAGCAGCGAGGGGAGTAAATACAATGAGCAGTTCTTC. Full variable domain (missing parts from reference TRBV7-9 and TRBJ2-1): DTGVSQNPRHKITKRGQNVTFRCDPISEHNRLYWYRQTLGQGPEFLTYFQNEAQLEKSRLLSDRFSAERPKGSFSTLEIQRTEQGDSAMYLCASSEGSKYNEQFFGPGTRLTVL.

This clone showed up just a few times. The chain uses TRBV4-2 and TRBJ1-1; D is uncertain. The CDR3 is 14 residues long. The V end lost 4 bases, the J end lost 11 bases, and 20 bases lay between the germline ends. In germline, CDR1 is LGHNA, CDR2 YNFKEQ. The CDR3 DNA reads as TGTGCCAGCAGCCGCACGACGGGAGGGTATGGGGCTTTCTTT. It codes for CASSRTTGGYGAFF.

The gene calls are TRBV28 and TRBJ1-2, with no clear D. Germline V lookup: CDR1 MDHEN, CDR2 SYDVKM. Trimming pared 8 bases from V and 0 bases from J, leaving 7 bases between. The CDR3 consists of 12 residues. The CDR3 spells CASGRPNYGYTF. The CDR3 DNA reads TGTGCCAGCGGCCGTCCTAACTATGGCTACACCTTC.

Only one count was recorded for this clone. V and J are TRBV18 and TRBJ1-4; TRBD1 might be the D (6 bases). The V end was cut by 3 bases, the J end by 0 bases, with 8 bases between. This CDR3 contains 15 residues. CDR1 is KGHSH and CDR2 is LQKENI in the germline V gene. This CDR3 reads CASSPSGATNEKLFF. The CDR3 bases are TGTGCCAGCTCACCCTCAGGGGCAACTAATGAAAAACTGTTTTTT.

The chain has TRBV6-6 and TRBJ1-5; D is possibly TRBD1 (5 bases). CDR1 is MNHNY and CDR2 is SVGAGI in the germline V gene (reference sequence). The CDR3 contains 14 residues. Trimming pared 6 bases from V and 2 bases from J, leaving 11 bases between. In DNA form, the CDR3 reads TGTGCCAGCAGCCCCCGGGACGGCAATCAGCCCCAGCATTTT. It codes for CASSPRDGNQPQHF.

The chain carries TRBV28 and TRBJ1-5; the D gene is possibly TRBD1 (5 bases). Looked up from germline, CDR1 is MDHEN and CDR2 is SYDVKM. This CDR3 is built from 15 residues. V lost 3 bases and J lost 9, with 18 bases in between. The CDR3 protein is CASSFTAGLEWPQHF. In DNA form, the CDR3 reads TGTGCCAGCAGTTTTACGGCAGGGTTGGAATGGCCCCAGCATTTT.

The genes are TRBV29-1 and TRBJ2-5; D might be TRBD2 (5 bases). The DNA matches TRBJ2-7 better at its end, which makes the J call doubtful. This CDR3 has 12 amino acids. CDR1 is SQVTM and CDR2 is ANQGSEA in the germline V gene. CDR3 sequence reads: CSVETGSYEQYF. DNA for the CDR3: TGCAGCGTTGAAACGGGGTCTTACGAGCAGTACTTC.

The chain carries TRBV6-5 and TRBJ1-5; D remains unclear. Trimming left V 5 bases short and J 2 bases short, with 13 bases between. CDR3 length: 15 amino acids. Germline V gives CDR1 MNHEY, CDR2 SVGAGI. The CDR3 protein is CASSRGSKGNQPQHF. CDR3 nucleotide sequence: TGTGCCAGCAGTCGCGGGTCCAAGGGCAATCAGCCCCAGCATTTT.

The rearrangement uses TRBV7-3 and TRBJ2-6; D is tentatively TRBD1 or TRBD2 (5 bases each). CDR3 length: 18 residues. V lost 5 bases and J 3 bases, leaving 20 bases between the germline ends. Germline values: CDR1 SGHTA, CDR2 FQGTGA. The CDR3 bases are TGTGCCAGCAGCCCCCCAGGCCTCGGGGCTGGTGGGGCCAACGTCCTGACTTTC. Its translation: CASSPPGLGAGGANVLTF.

This clone occurred once. The chain is built from TRBV5-1 and TRBJ2-1; 11 bases map to TRBD2. V dropped 0 bases and J dropped 8; count of bases not matched to a gene: 4. This CDR3 has 15 amino acids. From germline, CDR1 is SGHRS and CDR2 YFSETQ. This CDR3 is CASSLVTSGSYEQFF. In nucleotides, the CDR3 is TGCGCCAGCAGCTTGGTAACTAGCGGGAGCTATGAGCAGTTCTTC.

The V and J genes are TRBV2 and TRBJ1-2, with TRBD1 matching 9 bases. The CDR3 is 14 residues long. The junction had 8 bases not matched to a gene; V was cut back by 3 bases and J by 9 bases. Looked up from germline, CDR1 is SNHLY and CDR2 is FYNNEI. In DNA form, the CDR3 reads TGTGCCAGCAGTGATCGGGACAGGGCCCTTCGCTACACCTTC. This translates into CASSDRDRALRYTF.

This rearrangement joins TRBV6-5 to TRBJ1-2, with 8 bases that match TRBD1. The V gene end was trimmed by 6 bases and the J gene end by 6 bases; junction bases not matched to a gene: 9. Germline V gene sequence: CDR1 MNHEY, CDR2 SVGAGI. The CDR3 consists of 14 residues. In DNA form, the CDR3 reads TGTGCCAGCAGCCCAGGACAGGGTGCCGATGGCTACACCTTC. Protein sequence: CASSPGQGADGYTF.

The genes are TRBV28 and TRBJ1-2; weak D call: TRBD1 (5 bases). Deletions cut 7 bases from V and 7 bases from J, with 22 bases between. Germline CDR1 reads MDHEN; CDR2 reads SYDVKM. CDR3 length: 15 residues. Written as DNA, the CDR3 is TGTGCCAGCATGGGTCCCCGGGACTGGCTCGGTGGCTACACCTTC. As protein: CASMGPRDWLGGYTF.

The chain carries TRBV29-1 and TRBJ1-2, with D unclear. V was pared by 8 bases and J by 2 bases, with 12 bases between. The germline gives CDR1 SQVTM, CDR2 ANQGSEA. This CDR3 comprises 12 residues. The CDR3, as DNA: TGCAGCTCAGGCGAGGGAAACTATGGCTACACCTTC. Amino acid sequence: CSSGEGNYGYTF.

This CDR3 is CASSEIRTGNTDTQYF. The CDR3 nucleotides read TGTGCCAGCAGTGAAATTAGGACAGGTAACACAGATACGCAGTATTTT. The chain combines TRBV2 with TRBJ2-3, with 7 nucleotides matching TRBD1. V shed 2 bases, J shed 2 bases, and the junction held 7 bases outside the gene matches. Germline V lookup: CDR1 SNHLY, CDR2 FYNNEI. This CDR3 contains 16 residues.

The rearrangement uses TRBV4-2 and TRBJ2-3; 13 nucleotides align to TRBD2. This CDR3 contains 20 residues. The germline gives CDR1 LGHNA, CDR2 YNFKEQ. After removal of 3 bases from V and 0 bases from J, the junction contained 12 bases not matched to a gene. In DNA, the CDR3 is TGTGCCAGCAGCCAGGCAGGGACTAGCGGGGATTTATCTAGCACAGATACGCAGTATTTT. Amino acids: CASSQAGTSGDLSSTDTQYF.

Regarding this clone: The sample holds other DNA sequences that translate to the same CDR3. The rearrangement links TRBV6-1 to TRBJ1-1; 9 bases are a match to TRBD1. Per the germline V gene, CDR1 is MNHNS and CDR2 is SASEGT. Unmatched junction bases numbered 3, after V lost 6 bases and J lost 7 bases. The CDR3 is 12 amino acids. CDR3 coding DNA: TGTGCCAGCAGGCGGACAGGGGATGAAGCTTTCTTT. Its translation: CASRRTGDEAFF.

The rearrangement uses TRBV27 and TRBJ1-2, with D possibly being TRBD1 (5 bases). Deletions cut 0 bases from V and 5 bases from J, with 7 bases between. This CDR3 is built from 13 residues. CDR1 MNHEY and CDR2 SMNVEV come from the germline V gene (reference sequence). DNA for the CDR3: TGTGCCAGCAGTTTATCCGGGGGGTATGGCTACACCTTC. The encoded protein is CASSLSGGYGYTF.

The V gene is TRBV19, the J gene TRBJ2-7; 8 bases match TRBD1. The CDR3 is made up of 13 amino acids. CDR1 is LNHDA and CDR2 is SQIVND in the germline V gene (reference sequence). Trimming took 4 bases from V and 2 from J; bases not matched to a gene: 1. The CDR3 region is CASSRTGPYEQYF. In DNA form, the CDR3 reads TGTGCCAGTAGTAGGACAGGGCCCTACGAGCAGTACTTC.